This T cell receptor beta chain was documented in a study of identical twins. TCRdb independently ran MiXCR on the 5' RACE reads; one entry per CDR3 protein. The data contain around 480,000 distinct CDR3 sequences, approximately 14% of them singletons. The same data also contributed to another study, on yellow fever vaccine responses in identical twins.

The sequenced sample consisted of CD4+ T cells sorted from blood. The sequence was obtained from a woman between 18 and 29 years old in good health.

The CDR3 protein is CSVEIPGSTDTQYF. The CDR3 DNA reads as TGCAGCGTTGAGATCCCAGGGAGCACAGATACGCAGTATTTT. This chain joins TRBV29-1 and TRBJ2-3, with D maybe TRBD1 (5 bases). Germline V gives CDR1 SQVTM, CDR2 ANQGSEA. This CDR3 spans 14 amino acids. V was cut by 3 bases and J by 0 bases, with 10 bases left in between.